This section outlines one TCR beta chain sequence together with its context. This clone has just one count. It has no known antigen specificity. Base quality data are lacking; no much larger clone is found one base away. Each collaborating institution followed its own protocols to collect whole blood in K2EDTA tubes. For TCRbeta analysis, collaborator samples were shipped as frozen whole blood, as isolated PBMCs, or as DNA extracted from either sample type. From a lookup of the germline V gene (reference sequence), CDR1 and CDR2 are MNHEY and SMNVEV. Relative to germline, V is 11 bases shorter and J is 0 bases shorter, with 29 bases between their ends. From the cysteine up to the phenylalanine, the CDR3 has a length of 19 residues. Solely the CDR3 DNA is kept, with 57 bases framed from the first base. This sample was taken from a study of blood T cell repertoires in COVID-19 (dated by TCRdb to 2018 to 2020). In the study overall: Collaborator samples came from the United States, Italy and Spain and covered acute and convalescent phases of COVID-19. The material from the prospective study consisted of cDNA or gDNA derived from T cells, B-cell-depleted T cells, or PBMCs. Deeply sampled blood TCRbeta repertoires from subjects exposed to, actively infected with, or recovered from COVID-19 were included in the dataset. The repertoires were released in a freely available public database intended as a resource for research on the immune response to SARS-CoV-2. The samples were drawn from the first 160 participants of the ongoing ImmuneRACE study and from 1,254 subjects provided by 6 global collaborators. A de-identified subject ID, COVID-19 status, age in years and sex were almost always included in the sample metadata. Where available, HLA class I and class II types were obtained from metadata supplied by the sample provider rather than from assay-based typing.

The immunoSEQ Assay, a bias-controlled multiplex PCR, was used to amplify TCRbeta CDR3 regions from genomic DNA. Under the source paper's analysis protocol: The number of nucleated cells in each sample was estimated from the amplification of reference gene primers within the assay. Sequence reads were collapsed and filtered to measure the absolute abundance of every unique TCRbeta CDR3 rearrangement. Productive Simpson clonality was computed per sample as the square root of Simpson's diversity index over productive rearrangements. As stored in TCRdb, this immuneACCESS dataset retains in-frame rearrangements with V and J assigned. A fraction of the clones does not appear; measured against another copy, unresolved V genes explain less than half of the discrepancy, and the remainder lacks a known reason. That table is the source of V, J and clone size, and D and trimming were worked out from the DNA. In this sample the table shows approximately 59,000 clones, around 80% of which occur a single time. The ten largest clones add up to about a sixth of the sample.

Beyond this particular receptor, the publication reports: The quantity of clinical and demographic metadata differed by source and by participant and was supplied without curation.

This receptor was obtained from a man older than 75 with acute or convalescent COVID-19. The sample taken for sequencing was peripheral blood. The sequence joins TRBV27 to TRBJ1-5, with no D gene named confidently. The DNA is TGTGCCGACTCCCGGAGAATTTTAACATCGCCCCTTAGCAATCAGCCCCAGCATTTT. Its translation reads: CADSRRILTSPLSNQPQHF.